This T cell receptor (beta chain) comes out of a study of a mutant IDH1 vaccine in newly diagnosed glioma. Study background: Averaging 40.4 years of age, treated patients were around 62% male and about 38% female.

Produced via immunoSEQ multiplex PCR; TCRdb's table is partial and in-frame only. The sample has 35,000 to 40,000 clones, roughly 92% seen once. Time point meaning: baseline, week 1 (first vaccination visit). Treatment in this sample: pre-vaccination baseline after standard-of-care therapy. Each tumor in the donors was a new WHO grade 3 or 4 astrocytoma, IDH1-mutant and ATRX-lost. A word on this clone: Its target is unknown.

Study-wide results and caveats: The study observed vaccine-induced immune responses in 90% to 95% of patients.

Trimming stripped 2 bases from V and 8 bases from J, with 17 bases between. The CDR3 length is 15 residues. Germline V CDR1 and CDR2: SGHRS, YFSETQ. The specimen comprised PBMCs, sampled from a glioma patient treated with radiotherapy, temozolomide or both. The TCR originated in a man between 18 and 35 years old with glioma. V is TRBV5-1 and J is TRBJ2-1; possibly TRBD2 for D (6 bases). CDR3 bases: TGCGCCAGCAGCTTCGAGACTAGACTTAGCGATGAGCAGTTCTTC. Translation gives CASSFETRLSDEQFF.